Each of the 28 T cell receptor beta chains below was sequenced from the same sample in a study of blood T cells in healthy people across ages. A J-beta primer mix and a sample-barcoded 5' primer were used in a second PCR of about 7 to 11 cycles. Via MiXCR, TCRdb re-called the 5' RACE reads, giving one row per CDR3 protein. Of about 1.5 million distinct CDR3 sequences in the sample, approximately 43% were seen once. The specimen sequenced was blood. Source of these receptors: a woman aged 18-35 years in good health.

The table lists this clonotype with many counts. The chain recombines TRBV29-1 with TRBJ2-1; TRBD2 matches 8 bases. CDR1 SQVTM and CDR2 ANQGSEA come from the germline V gene. The CDR3 loop spans 14 amino acids. With V trimmed by 4 bases and J by 5 bases, 7 bases remained unmatched. The CDR3 coding sequence is TGCAGCGTTGCTAAGCGGGAGTCCAACAATGAGCAGTTCTTC. Residues: CSVAKRESNNEQFF.

This clonotype turned up a few times. The chain is built from TRBV27 and TRBJ2-5; D might be TRBD1 (6 bases). Trimming removed 3 bases at V and 5 bases at J, with 13 bases between. CDR1 is MNHEY, CDR2 SMNVEV, per germline (reference sequence). This CDR3 comprises 14 residues. CDR3 sequence reads: CASSFFSGDETQYF. In nucleotides, the CDR3 is TGTGCCAGCAGTTTCTTTTCAGGGGACGAGACCCAGTACTTC.

This clonotype has only a few counts. The V and J genes are TRBV20-1 and TRBJ2-1; 9 positions match TRBD1. This CDR3 has 14 residues. The junction had 6 bases not matched to a gene; V was cut back by 0 bases and J by 9 bases. Germline lookup yields CDR1 DFQATT and CDR2 SNEGSKA (reference sequence). The CDR3 nucleotides are TGCAGTGCTAGAGATTGGACAGGGGCCCCTGAGCAGTTCTTC. It is translated as CSARDWTGAPEQFF.

The table lists this clonotype with a few counts. V is TRBV7-9 and J is TRBJ2-5; D may be TRBD1 (6 bases). This CDR3 contains 11 residues. In germline, CDR1 is SEHNR, CDR2 FQNEAQ (reference sequence). Trimming stripped 3 bases from V and 9 bases from J, with 8 bases between. This CDR3 reads CASSFGQSQYF. The CDR3 nucleotides read TGTGCCAGCAGCTTCGGACAGTCCCAGTACTTC.

This clonotype has at least ten counts. The V gene is TRBV7-9, the J gene TRBJ1-2, with 9 bases that match TRBD1. CDR3 length: 13 amino acids. From germline, CDR1 is SEHNR and CDR2 FQNEAQ (reference sequence). V dropped 1 base and J dropped 8; count of bases not matched to a gene: 2. The CDR3 DNA reads TGTGCCAGCAGCTTAGACAGGGGGCACGGCTACACCTTC. Protein product: CASSLDRGHGYTF.

At least ten counts were recorded for this clonotype. The chain uses TRBV4-1 and TRBJ2-1, with a weak D call TRBD1 (6 bases). The CDR3 length is 17 residues. Trimming left V 4 bases short and J 2 bases short, with 18 bases between. Germline lookup yields CDR1 MGHRA and CDR2 YSYEKL. CDR3 DNA: TGCGCCAGCAGCCTCCCCGGGACAAACCGGCCCTACAATGAGCAGTTCTTC. It encodes CASSLPGTNRPYNEQFF.

This clonotype was counted between two and nine times. The rearrangement joins TRBV29-1 to TRBJ2-7; 11 nucleotides match TRBD1. The germline V gene encodes CDR1 SQVTM and CDR2 ANQGSEA. This CDR3 comprises 13 residues. V lost 6 bases and J lost 5; bases outside the gene matches: 6. The CDR3 bases are TGCAGCGTAGCGGACAGGGGGCTTAACGAGCAGTACTTC. It specifies CSVADRGLNEQYF.

V is TRBV7-2 and J is TRBJ1-4, with D perhaps TRBD1 (5 bases). Germline lookup yields CDR1 SGHTA and CDR2 FQGNSA. CDR3 size: 16 residues. V was pared by 1 base and J by 0 bases, with 9 bases between. CDR3 sequence (DNA): TGTGCCAGCAGCTTAGGACAGCCCGCAACTAATGAAAAACTGTTTTTT. This translates into CASSLGQPATNEKLFF.

A remark on this clonotype: One end of the junction is discordant with germline, which a read error may explain. The rearrangement links TRBV24-1 to TRBJ2-5; no reliable D call. The CDR3 has 13 amino acids. Germline V gives CDR1 KGHDR, CDR2 SFDVKD. The CDR3 DNA reads TGTGCCGCCAGTGACGATACCCTTGGGACCCAGTACTTC. As protein: CAASDDTLGTQYF.

The chain uses TRBV11-2 and TRBJ2-7; TRBD1 aligns across 7 bases. V shed 5 bases and J 3 bases; nucleotides not matched to a gene: 10. This CDR3 region has 15 residues. Germline values: CDR1 SGHAT, CDR2 FQNNGV. The chain's CDR3 is CASSEGTGELYEQYF. The CDR3 DNA is TGTGCCAGCAGCGAGGGTACAGGGGAACTCTACGAGCAGTACTTC.

This clonotype has a handful of counts. This chain uses TRBV7-2 with TRBJ2-1; TRBD2 agrees at 8 bases. Losses at the gene ends were 4 bases for V and 1 base for J; bases not matched to a gene: 3. The CDR3 loop spans 15 amino acids. Germline values: CDR1 SGHTA, CDR2 FQGNSA. CDR3 bases: TGTGCCAGCAGCTCCGTAGCGGGGTCCTACAATGAGCAGTTCTTC. Its protein product is CASSSVAGSYNEQFF.

The rearrangement uses TRBV5-5 and TRBJ2-1; 7 bases line up with TRBD2. The junction had 10 bases not matched to a gene; V was cut back by 4 bases and J by 0 bases. The length of the CDR3 is 17 residues. Germline values: CDR1 SGHKS, CDR2 YYEKEE (reference sequence). The CDR3 protein is CASSPLGGLNSYNEQFF. DNA for the CDR3: TGTGCCAGCAGCCCCTTGGGGGGACTAAACTCCTACAATGAGCAGTTCTTC.

V is TRBV27 and J is TRBJ1-1; no clear D gene. This CDR3 is built from 13 residues. Germline lookup yields CDR1 MNHEY and CDR2 SMNVEV (reference sequence). V lost 5 bases and J 3 bases, leaving 10 bases between the germline ends. Here the CDR3 reads CASSAGVDTEAFF. The CDR3 DNA is TGTGCCAGCAGTGCTGGTGTGGACACTGAAGCTTTCTTT.

This sequence joins TRBV20-1 and TRBJ2-1; TRBD2 matches 12 bases. From germline, CDR1 is DFQATT and CDR2 SNEGSKA (reference sequence). The trim removed 3 bases at V and 9 bases at J, leaving 9 bases unmatched. CDR3 length: 15 residues. As DNA, the CDR3 is TGCAGTGCTAGCGAGCTAGCGGGAGGGGTGACTGAGCAGTTCTTC. Protein: CSASELAGGVTEQFF.

There are a few counts of this clonotype. CDR3 DNA sequence: TGTGCCAGCAGCAACCGGGACAGCGCTAATTCACCCCTCCACTTT. Protein product: CASSNRDSANSPLHF. The chain uses TRBV6-2 or TRBV6-3 and TRBJ1-6, with TRBD1 matching 7 bases. The V segment lost 6 bases and the J segment 6 bases; nucleotides outside the gene matches: 8. Germline assignment: CDR1 MNHEY and CDR2 SVGEGT. The CDR3 is 15 amino acids.

This clonotype was seen more than once but under ten times. The rearrangement uses TRBV7-2 and TRBJ1-6; D is uncertain. V was clipped by 3 bases and J by 6 bases, with 15 bases between them. CDR1 and CDR2 (germline): SGHTA, FQGNSA. This CDR3 contains 16 residues. The CDR3 spells CASSFMATNPNSPLHF. The DNA of the CDR3 is TGTGCCAGCAGCTTTATGGCGACAAACCCTAATTCACCCCTCCACTTT. Variable domain in full (rest from reference TRBV7-2 and TRBJ1-6): GAGVSQSPSNKVTEKGKDVELRCDPISGHTALYWYRQSLGQGLEFLIYFQGNSAPDKSGLPSDRFSAERTGGSVSTLTIQRTQQEDSAVYLCASSFMATNPNSPLHFGNGTRLTVT.

There are many counts of this clonotype. The V gene is TRBV4-3, the J gene TRBJ2-1; D uncertain. V gave up 2 bases and J gave up 4 bases, with 9 bases separating them. This CDR3 has 14 amino acids. Germline V gives CDR1 LGHNA, CDR2 YSLEER. For the CDR3, the DNA is TGCGCCAGCAGCCAACCGGGCCTTTACAATGAGCAGTTCTTC. This sequence encodes CASSQPGLYNEQFF.

This chain joins TRBV6-5 and TRBJ1-2; 10 bases are shared with TRBD1. The V segment lost 4 bases and the J segment 4 bases; nucleotides outside the gene matches: 18. Germline V gene sequence: CDR1 MNHEY, CDR2 SVGAGI. The CDR3 spans 19 residues. As DNA, the CDR3 is TGTGCCAGCAGTTCTAATTACCGGGACAGGGGAAGGAAGGCCTATGGCTACACCTTC. Translation gives CASSSNYRDRGRKAYGYTF.

The V call is TRBV9, the J call TRBJ2-7; D not resolved. This CDR3 comprises 14 residues. Germline loops: CDR1 SGDLS, CDR2 YYNGEE. The V and J ends lost 4 bases and 7 bases respectively, with 18 bases between them. CDR3 DNA sequence: TGTGCCAGCAGCCCGAGCAGGTACCTTAATGAGCAGTACTTC. This translates into CASSPSRYLNEQYF.

The count of this clonotype is one. The chain uses TRBV28 and TRBJ2-5, with 7 bases aligning to TRBD2. Germline trimming cut 3 bases from V and 11 bases from J; bases unmatched to any gene: 15. The CDR3 contains 15 residues. Germline CDR1 and CDR2: MDHEN and SYDVKM. For the CDR3, the DNA is TGTGCCAGCAGTTTGGCCCTAGCGGAGATCAATGAGCAGTACTTC. Protein: CASSLALAEINEQYF. The full variable domain, rest sourced from reference TRBV28 and TRBJ2-5, is DVKVTQSSRYLVKRTGEKVFLECVQDMDHENMFWYRQDPGLGLRLIYFSYDVKMKEKGDIPEGYSVSREKKERFSLILESASTNQTSMYLCASSLALAEINEQYFGPGTRLLVL.

This clonotype was seen more than once but under ten times. CDR3 protein: CASSHRKEYNEQFF. CDR3 bases: TGTGCCAGCAGTCACCGCAAGGAATACAATGAGCAGTTCTTC. This chain connects TRBV6-5 to TRBJ2-1; D is undetermined. V lost 5 bases and J 4 bases, leaving 12 bases between the germline ends. Looked up from germline, CDR1 is MNHEY and CDR2 is SVGAGI. The CDR3 is 14 residues long.

The chain is built from TRBV5-6 and TRBJ2-3; the D gene is possibly TRBD2 (5 bases). This CDR3 has 11 amino acids. V shed 6 bases and J shed 8 bases, with 10 bases lying between them. The germline V gene has CDR1 SGHDT and CDR2 YYEEEE. The CDR3: CASTLAGTQYF. The CDR3 DNA sequence: TGTGCCAGCACCCTGGCGGGTACGCAGTATTTT.

The chain employs TRBV29-1 and TRBJ1-1, with D tentatively TRBD1 (5 bases). CDR1 and CDR2 (germline): SQVTM, ANQGSEA. The V and J ends lost 4 bases and 0 bases respectively, with 12 bases between them. The CDR3 has 14 residues. CDR3 DNA: TGCAGCGTTGGGAGAGGGGTGATGAACACTGAAGCTTTCTTT. Its translation is CSVGRGVMNTEAFF.

This sequence joins TRBV18 and TRBJ2-5, with D possibly being TRBD1 (6 bases). CDR3 length: 17 residues. Germline CDR1 KGHSH, CDR2 LQKENI. V gave up 1 base and J gave up 11 bases, with 26 bases separating them. CDR3 nucleotides: TGTGCCAGCTCACCACGGGCTCCGAGACAGGCTTCCAATGAGCAGTACTTC. This encodes CASSPRAPRQASNEQYF.

V and J are TRBV7-9 and TRBJ1-5, with 10 bases identical to TRBD1. The trim removed 1 base at V and 5 bases at J, leaving 8 bases unmatched. Germline V gene lookup returns CDR1 SEHNR and CDR2 FQNEAQ (reference sequence). The CDR3 contains 17 residues. In DNA form, the CDR3 reads TGTGCCAGCAGCTTAGGAAACTATGACAGGGGGCATCAGCCCCAGCATTTT. This encodes CASSLGNYDRGHQPQHF.

Here the CDR3 reads CASRQDRAYGYTF. The CDR3 coding sequence is TGTGCCAGCAGGCAGGACAGGGCCTATGGCTACACCTTC. V is TRBV7-2 and J is TRBJ1-2; 8 positions match TRBD1. Germline V gives CDR1 SGHTA, CDR2 FQGNSA. V trimming: 6 bases; J trimming: 4 bases; junction bases outside the gene matches: 4. The CDR3 totals 13 residues.

This chain links TRBV7-9 with TRBJ1-5; D unclear. Trimming pared 3 bases from V and 5 bases from J, leaving 17 bases between. The CDR3 contains 16 residues. CDR1 SEHNR and CDR2 FQNEAQ come from the germline V gene (reference sequence). The CDR3 loop is CASSFRTVNLHQPQHF. CDR3 nucleotides: TGTGCCAGCAGCTTCCGGACGGTAAACCTTCATCAGCCCCAGCATTTT.

This clonotype was observed a single time. This CDR3 reads CASSPIRGSPYNEQFF. DNA for the CDR3: TGTGCCAGCAGCCCCATCAGGGGGAGCCCCTACAATGAGCAGTTCTTC. J is TRBJ2-1 and V is TRBV11-2, with 7 positions matching TRBD1. CDR1 SGHAT and CDR2 FQNNGV come from the germline V gene. The CDR3 runs to 16 residues. The junction had 9 bases not matched to a gene; V was cut back by 5 bases and J by 2 bases.